These T cell receptor beta chains were read from a single sample in a study of cytomegalovirus exposure and HLA in healthy donors. Data came from immunoSEQ multiplex PCR; TCRdb stores just in-frame clones and leaves some out. The table lists fewer than 140,000 clones, over 70% of them singletons, with approximately 2.6% in the top ten. Sequenced sample: PBMCs. All receptors come from a male donor in good health and CMV-seropositive. CDR3s include the opening cysteine and the closing phenylalanine or tryptophan.

TRBV30,TRBJ1-4,CAWSRGSGEKLFF
TRBV7-3,TRBJ2-3,CASSSPISGQGTDTQYF
TRBV29-1,TRBJ2-1,CSAAGTSGLRQFF
TRBV27,TRBJ2-7,CASSTPGLARDEQYF
TRBV5-8,TRBJ2-7,CASSLVDRVLYEQYF
TRBV2,TRBJ2-3,CASKPGSTDTQYF
TRBV7-2,TRBJ2-3,CASSPSGWGDRNTQYF
TRBV7-2,TRBJ2-3,CASSPFLTSGRLDTQYF
TRBV28,TRBJ1-2,CASSPSGALDGYTF
TRBV7-2,TRBJ2-1,CASSLEVSKAGGPYEQFF
TRBV5-4,TRBJ2-3,CASSLGGDYDITDTQYF
TRBV7-6,TRBJ2-1,CASSLFGGGNEQFF
TRBV7-2,TRBJ1-4,CASSLTQGREKLFF
TRBV7-9,TRBJ2-1,CASSTPPGGWVGYNEQFF
TRBV18,TRBJ2-3,CASSPTTRGDTQYF
TRBV29-1,TRBJ2-3,CSVLRDRVIVGTDTQYF
TRBV5-1,TRBJ1-3,CASSDTLSGNTIYF
TRBV15,TRBJ2-7,CATSTGDRGYEQYF
TRBV4-2,TRBJ2-5,CASSQEGGGKETQYF
TRBV7-2,TRBJ2-3,CASSSSFGSTDTQYF
TRBV20-1,TRBJ1-2,CSAAPGYGYTF
TRBV19,TRBJ1-5,CASTTTDRRNQPQHF
TRBV29-1,TRBJ1-2,CSVDMDRNYGYPF
TRBV7-9,TRBJ1-2,CASSFGDMRAYGYTF
TRBV9,TRBJ2-2,CASSPWTSGGPAGELFF
TRBV5-1,TRBJ2-2,CASSPSGAGRYGELFF
TRBV27,TRBJ2-1,CASRPTGGYNEQFF
TRBV4-2,TRBJ1-2,CASSQDRDRGPGYTF
TRBV7-9,TRBJ1-1,CASSFYRDRVIEAFF
TRBV27,TRBJ2-1,CASSFDRGTNEQFF
TRBV18,TRBJ1-2,CASSPTDGGRGYTF
TRBV18,TRBJ2-3,CASTIQGTQLTDTQYF
TRBV6-1,TRBJ1-3,CASSEFLVRGISGNTIYF
TRBV18,TRBJ2-5,CASSTNYGETQYF
TRBV28,TRBJ2-1,CASSPLAGGYNEQFF
TRBV6-1,TRBJ2-5,CASSEVQGQETQYF
TRBV6-5,TRBJ1-5,CDAKGQGKQPQHF
TRBV7-3,TRBJ2-1,CASRLGGAGYNEQFF
TRBV18,TRBJ2-7,CASSPTGKAHEQYF
TRBV27,TRBJ2-1,CASRGGGYNEQFF
TRBV28,TRBJ2-5,CASSIPGAGGRETQYF
TRBV11-2,TRBJ1-6,CASSVSVNSPLHF
TRBV4-3,TRBJ1-1,CASSLRQLPNTEAFF
TRBV4-3,TRBJ1-5,CASSQDQMGGQPQHF
TRBV2,TRBJ1-4,CASSDPEGNEKLFF
TRBV27,TRBJ2-3,CASLSSTDTQYF
TRBV7-9,TRBJ1-1,CASSLVGTGRMNTEAFF
TRBV27,TRBJ2-7,CASSLRVGADSSYEQYF
TRBV18,TRBJ1-5,CASSRDRVAQHF
TRBV6-1,TRBJ2-7,CASSAWTGAISYEQYF
TRBV4-3,TRBJ1-1,CASSRAPNTEAFF
TRBV7-9,TRBJ2-2,CASSPAGGSIELFF
TRBV5-1,TRBJ2-3,CASGTGHTDTQYF
TRBV5-4,TRBJ1-1,CASSRTDRDTEAFF
TRBV5-1,TRBJ1-4,CASSLEQGGEKLFF
TRBV10-3,TRBJ1-5,CAIVGTGDYSNQPQHF